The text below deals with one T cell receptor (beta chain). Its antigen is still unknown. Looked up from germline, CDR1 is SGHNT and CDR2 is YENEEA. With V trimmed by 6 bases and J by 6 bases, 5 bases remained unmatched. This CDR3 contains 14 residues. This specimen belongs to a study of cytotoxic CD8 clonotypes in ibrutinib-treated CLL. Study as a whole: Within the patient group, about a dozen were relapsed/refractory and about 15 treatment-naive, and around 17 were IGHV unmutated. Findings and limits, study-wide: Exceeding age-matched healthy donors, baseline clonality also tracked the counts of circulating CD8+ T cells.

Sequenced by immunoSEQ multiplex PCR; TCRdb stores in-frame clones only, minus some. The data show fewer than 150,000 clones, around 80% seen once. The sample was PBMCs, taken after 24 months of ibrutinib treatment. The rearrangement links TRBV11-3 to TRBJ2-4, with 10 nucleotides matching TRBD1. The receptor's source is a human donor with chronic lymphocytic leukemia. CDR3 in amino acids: CASSSGTGVNIQYF. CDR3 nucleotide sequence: TGTGCCAGCAGTTCAGGGACAGGGGTAAACATTCAGTACTTC.